Each of the 27 T cell receptor beta chains below was sequenced from the same sample in a study of shared clonotypes between healthy human individuals. Produced via immunoSEQ multiplex PCR; TCRdb's table is partial and in-frame only. The table includes millions of clones, 85% to 95% detected once. Sample: naive CD4+ T cells sorted from blood. Subset denoted: CD45RA+ positively selected. Every receptor here comes from a man younger than 35 in good health.

The chain combines TRBV11-2 with TRBJ2-1; TRBD2 agrees at 12 bases. Germline V gives CDR1 SGHAT, CDR2 FQNNGV. The CDR3 extends over 15 amino acids. Unmatched junction bases numbered 6, after V lost 5 bases and J lost 7 bases. The CDR3 DNA reads as TGTGCCAGCAGCCCGACTAGCGGGAGTGTTAATGAGCAGTTCTTC. Protein sequence: CASSPTSGSVNEQFF.

The genes are TRBV4-3 and TRBJ2-1; 12 bases are shared with TRBD2. The CDR3 is 20 residues long. Germline V gives CDR1 LGHNA, CDR2 YSLEER. Unmatched junction bases numbered 17, after V lost 0 bases and J lost 8 bases. The CDR3 coding sequence is TGCGCCAGCAGCCAAGATTCATTTTTTGGCGCTAGCGGGAGGGCTTATGAGCAGTTCTTC. Translation: CASSQDSFFGASGRAYEQFF.

The chain couples TRBV10-3 to TRBJ1-4; D is unresolved. V shed 0 bases and J shed 3 bases, with 8 bases lying between them. This CDR3 spans 15 amino acids. The germline gives CDR1 ENHRY, CDR2 SYGVKD. CDR3 protein: CAISESWDPNEKLFF. For the CDR3, the DNA is TGTGCCATCAGTGAGTCGTGGGATCCTAATGAAAAACTGTTTTTT.

This chain links TRBV2 with TRBJ2-2, with D possibly TRBD1 on 6 matching bases. With 4 bases removed from V and 2 bases from J, the gap between germline ends came to 11 bases. CDR1 SNHLY and CDR2 FYNNEI come from the germline V gene. This CDR3 is 15 amino acids long. The CDR3 coding sequence is TGTGCCAGCAGTGTACAGGGTATCAACACCGGGGAGCTGTTTTTT. Translating it yields CASSVQGINTGELFF.

The chain couples TRBV19 to TRBJ2-7, with 8 bases identical to TRBD1. The V segment lost 4 bases and the J segment 2 bases; nucleotides outside the gene matches: 7. The CDR3 runs 15 residues. Per the germline V gene, CDR1 is LNHDA and CDR2 is SQIVND (reference sequence). In nucleotides, the CDR3 is TGTGCCAGTAGTAAGGGGACAGGTTGGACCTACGAGCAGTACTTC. It codes for CASSKGTGWTYEQYF. The full variable domain, in which reference TRBV19 and TRBJ2-7 provide the parts outside the CDR3, is DGGITQSPKYLFRKEGQNVTLSCEQNLNHDAMYWYRQDPGQGLRLIYYSQIVNDFQKGDIAEGYSVSREKKESFPLTVTSAQKNPTAFYLCASSKGTGWTYEQYFGPGTRLTVT.

The chain couples TRBV18 to TRBJ2-5, with TRBD1 matching 8 bases. This CDR3 comprises 16 residues. With V trimmed by 3 bases and J by 8 bases, 14 bases remained unmatched. CDR1 is KGHSH, CDR2 LQKENI, per germline. This chain's CDR3 is CASSPHPPGQALTQYF. CDR3 nucleotide sequence: TGTGCCAGCTCACCCCACCCACCGGGACAGGCACTTACCCAGTACTTC. Drawing the rest from reference TRBV18 and TRBJ2-5, the complete variable domain is NAGVMQNPRHLVRRRGQEARLRCSPMKGHSHVYWYRQLPEEGLKFMVYLQKENIIDESGMPKERFSAEFPKEGPSILRIQQVVRGDSAAYFCASSPHPPGQALTQYFGPGTRLLVL.

V gene TRBV7-2 combines with J gene TRBJ2-3; 7 nucleotides line up with TRBD1. CDR1 SGHTA and CDR2 FQGNSA come from the germline V gene. V shed 3 bases, J shed 1 base, and the junction held 1 base outside the gene matches. The CDR3 totals 14 residues. CDR3 in DNA: TGTGCCAGCAGCTTCGGACAGGGCACAGATACGCAGTATTTT. Translation: CASSFGQGTDTQYF.

The rearrangement joins TRBV6-1 to TRBJ2-6; maybe TRBD2 (5 bases). Germline V lookup: CDR1 MNHNS, CDR2 SASEGT. CDR3 length: 15 amino acids. The V end lost 7 bases, the J end lost 2 bases, and 12 bases lay between the germline ends. The CDR3 DNA sequence: TGTGCCAGCACCCAAGACGGGGCTGGGGCCAACGTCCTGACTTTC. It is translated as CASTQDGAGANVLTF.

This chain uses TRBV28 with TRBJ2-7, with 7 bases matching TRBD1. CDR1 and CDR2 from the germline V gene are MDHEN and SYDVKM. The CDR3 has 14 residues. V lost 8 bases and J lost 2; bases outside the gene matches: 9. Here the CDR3 reads CASLAGDRAYEQYF. The CDR3 DNA reads as TGTGCCAGCTTAGCCGGGGACAGAGCCTACGAGCAGTACTTC.

The chain carries TRBV2 and TRBJ1-5; D perhaps matches TRBD1 (6 bases). V lost 7 bases and J 4 bases, leaving 11 bases between the germline ends. Germline assignment: CDR1 SNHLY and CDR2 FYNNEI. The CDR3 has 13 amino acids. The CDR3 bases are TGTGCCAGCACCGGGACAAGGAATCAGCCCCAGCATTTT. Residues: CASTGTRNQPQHF.

In its sample, this clone was seen once. The V and J genes are TRBV5-6 and TRBJ2-7; 7 bases match TRBD1. Germline CDR1 reads SGHDT; CDR2 reads YYEEEE. Trimming removed 3 bases from V and 1 base from J; junction bases left unmatched: 4. The CDR3 covers 14 residues. For the CDR3, the DNA is TGTGCCAGCAGCTGGACAGGTGGGTCCTACGAGCAGTACTTC. Translated: CASSWTGGSYEQYF. Full variable domain (outside the CDR3, taken from reference TRBV5-6 and TRBJ2-7): DAGVTQSPTHLIKTRGQQVTLRCSPKSGHDTVSWYQQALGQGPQFIFQYYEEEERQRGNFPDRFSGHQFPNYSSELNVNALLLGDSALYLCASSWTGGSYEQYFGPGTRLTVT.

The V gene is TRBV10-3, the J gene TRBJ2-7; unclear D gene. Between the trimmed V and J ends, which lost 0 bases and 2 bases, there was a span of 11 bases. The CDR3 runs 15 residues. CDR1 ENHRY and CDR2 SYGVKD come from the germline V gene. CDR3 loop: CAISESQTVTYEQYF. Here the CDR3 DNA reads TGTGCCATCAGTGAGTCACAGACCGTAACCTACGAGCAGTACTTC.

The chain links TRBV18 to TRBJ2-7; tentatively, D is TRBD2 (7 bases). Germline CDR1 reads KGHSH; CDR2 reads LQKENI. V was pared by 0 bases and J by 0 bases, with 9 bases between. This CDR3 spans 15 amino acids. The CDR3 loop is CASSPPGGPSYEQYF. The CDR3 DNA reads TGTGCCAGCTCACCACCGGGGGGGCCCTCCTACGAGCAGTACTTC.

V gene TRBV5-1 combines with J gene TRBJ2-2; 7 bases are shared with TRBD1. V gave up 0 bases and J gave up 7 bases; unmatched junction bases: 15. CDR1 and CDR2 from the germline V gene are SGHRS and YFSETQ. CDR3 length: 18 amino acids. The CDR3 DNA is TGCGCCAGCAGCTTGGAAACCCGGGACAGCCTACTAAGCGGGGAGCTGTTTTTT. It encodes CASSLETRDSLLSGELFF.

The chain recombines TRBV28 with TRBJ1-2, with TRBD1 matching 10 bases. Germline trimming cut 7 bases from V and 4 bases from J; bases unmatched to any gene: 9. The CDR3 consists of 15 residues. The germline gives CDR1 MDHEN, CDR2 SYDVKM. CDR3 in amino acids: CASISGQGTSYGYTF. CDR3 nucleotides: TGTGCCAGCATCTCGGGACAGGGGACTTCCTATGGCTACACCTTC.

The J gene is TRBJ1-4, the V gene TRBV10-2; D is unresolved. The CDR3 totals 13 residues. Germline V lookup: CDR1 WSHSY, CDR2 SAAADI. Deletions cut 4 bases from V and 8 bases from J, with 11 bases between. CDR3 region: CASSAQVQEKLFF. The CDR3 bases are TGCGCCAGCAGTGCCCAGGTACAGGAAAAACTGTTTTTT.

This clone appeared many times. The chain couples TRBV5-7 to TRBJ1-6, with no clear D. TRBV5-7 is marked as an open reading frame, function uncertain. V was shortened by 6 bases and J by 1 base, with 5 bases between the two germline ends. The CDR3 contains 13 residues. DNA of the CDR3: TGTGCCAGCACCGGGTCCTATAATTCACCCCTCCACTTT. Amino acids: CASTGSYNSPLHF.

The CDR3 DNA reads as TGTGCCAGCAGCTTAGGGGCGGCGGGGGCCGAGCAGTACTTC. The encoded protein is CASSLGAAGAEQYF. J is TRBJ2-7 and V is TRBV7-9, with a tentative D call TRBD2 (7 bases). V was trimmed by 1 base and J by 6 bases, leaving 13 bases between them. Germline loops: CDR1 SEHNR, CDR2 FQNEAQ (reference sequence). The CDR3 runs to 14 residues.

The V call is TRBV10-3, the J call TRBJ2-2; 7 bases are shared with TRBD1. Per germline, CDR1 ENHRY and CDR2 SYGVKD. Germline trimming cut 4 bases from V and 6 bases from J; bases unmatched to any gene: 8. There are 15 residues in the CDR3. CDR3 sequence: CAISAQQGSAGELFF. The CDR3 DNA reads as TGTGCCATCAGTGCCCAACAGGGGTCGGCCGGGGAGCTGTTTTTT.

The rearrangement uses TRBV2 and TRBJ1-2; D is uncertain. The CDR3 consists of 14 residues. V lost 2 bases, J lost 8 bases, and 15 bases lay in between. Germline CDR1 SNHLY, CDR2 FYNNEI. The CDR3 loop reads CASSEYFGGSGYTF. The CDR3 coding sequence is TGTGCCAGCAGTGAATATTTCGGAGGTTCCGGCTACACCTTC.

In regard to this clone: Additional DNA sequences in this sample encode the identical CDR3. The chain is built from TRBV18 and TRBJ1-5; TRBD1 agrees at 11 bases. Germline V gene data show CDR1 as KGHSH and CDR2 as LQKENI. V lost 2 bases and J lost 6; bases outside the gene matches: 3. CDR3 size: 15 residues. CDR3 nucleotide sequence: TGTGCCAGCTCACCAGGGACAGGGGGTTTTCAGCCCCAGCATTTT. It codes for CASSPGTGGFQPQHF.

This clone is a singleton in its sample. V gene TRBV28 combines with J gene TRBJ1-2; no clear D. This CDR3 comprises 15 residues. Germline-derived CDR1 and CDR2 are MDHEN and SYDVKM. V shed 5 bases and J shed 0 bases, with 13 bases lying between them. CDR3 region: CASSPPGRTNYGYTF. DNA for the CDR3: TGTGCCAGCAGTCCCCCCGGACGGACTAACTATGGCTACACCTTC.

This chain connects TRBV5-6 to TRBJ1-1; TRBD1 matches at 7 bases. Trimming removed 3 bases from V and 5 bases from J; junction bases left unmatched: 10. Looked up from germline, CDR1 is SGHDT and CDR2 is YYEEEE. The CDR3 contains 15 residues. Here the CDR3 reads CASSSTTGAATEAFF. The CDR3 bases are TGTGCCAGCAGCTCTACCACAGGGGCGGCTACTGAAGCTTTCTTT.

The chain carries TRBV6-1 and TRBJ2-1, with 12 bases identical to TRBD2. CDR3 length: 13 amino acids. Trimming at V came to 2 bases and at J to 15 bases, leaving 5 bases not matched to a gene. Germline CDR1 reads MNHNS; CDR2 reads SASEGT. The CDR3 nucleotides are TGTGCCAGCAGTGAACTAGCGGGAGGGTCCGCGTTCTTC. It translates to CASSELAGGSAFF.

This chain uses TRBV6-1 with TRBJ1-5, with TRBD1 identical over 7 bases. Germline CDR1 and CDR2: MNHNS and SASEGT. The CDR3 extends over 15 amino acids. The junction had 3 bases not matched to a gene; V was cut back by 4 bases and J by 0 bases. CDR3 in amino acids: CASSGRQGSNQPQHF. The CDR3 DNA sequence: TGTGCCAGCAGTGGGAGACAGGGTAGCAATCAGCCCCAGCATTTT.

This CDR3 reads CSAKPLDEQFF. The DNA of the CDR3 is TGCAGTGCTAAGCCCTTGGATGAGCAGTTCTTC. The chain couples TRBV20-1 to TRBJ2-1; unclear D gene. This CDR3 has 11 residues. V lost 4 bases to trimming and J lost 8 bases, with 9 bases between them. Germline V CDR1 and CDR2: DFQATT, SNEGSKA (reference sequence).

Concerning this clone: A read error may account for a junction end that differs from germline. The chain has TRBV6-1 and TRBJ2-7; 8 bases match TRBD2. Looked up from germline, CDR1 is MNHNS and CDR2 is SASEGT. The CDR3 length is 15 residues. Written as DNA, the CDR3 is TGTGCCAGCAGGAACGGACTAGCCCTGGCCTACAAGCAGTACTTC. It is translated as CASRNGLALAYKQYF.